This TCR beta chain emerged from a study of CD8 T cells in ankylosing spondylitis. Study-level results: Reports say disease-linked clones showed up significantly more in matched ankylosing spondylitis synovial fluid.

This clonotype was counted at least ten times. The antigen remains undetermined. MiXCR, run by TCRdb on the 5' RACE reads, gives a single entry per CDR3 protein. The sample consists of 150,000 to 200,000 distinct CDR3 sequences, around a sixth of them appearing once. Trimming left V 8 bases short and J 4 bases short, with 16 bases between. Germline lookup yields CDR1 MNHNS and CDR2 SASEGT. The CDR3 runs 14 residues. The genes are TRBV6-1 and TRBJ2-3; perhaps D is TRBD1 or TRBD2 (5 bases each). Sequencing used blood, either unsorted or a sorted T cell fraction (not recorded which). The TCR was taken from a male donor aged 5 to 29 with ankylosing spondylitis or in good health (not recorded which). CDR3 coding DNA: TGTGCCAGCGGGGACGAGAGGTACTCAGATACGCAGTATTTT. The encoded protein is CASGDERYSDTQYF.